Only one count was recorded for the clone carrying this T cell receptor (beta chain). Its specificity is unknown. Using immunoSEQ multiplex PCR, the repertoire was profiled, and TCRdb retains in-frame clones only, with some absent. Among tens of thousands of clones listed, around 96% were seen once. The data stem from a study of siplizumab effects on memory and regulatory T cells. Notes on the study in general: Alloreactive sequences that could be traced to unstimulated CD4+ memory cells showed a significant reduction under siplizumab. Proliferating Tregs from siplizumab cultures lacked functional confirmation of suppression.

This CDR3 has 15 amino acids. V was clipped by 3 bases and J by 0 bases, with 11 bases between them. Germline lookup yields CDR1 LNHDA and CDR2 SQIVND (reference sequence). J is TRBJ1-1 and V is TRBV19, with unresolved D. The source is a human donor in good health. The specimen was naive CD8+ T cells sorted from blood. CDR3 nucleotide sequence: TGTGCCAGTAGTATCACAGTCGGAATGAACACTGAAGCTTTCTTT. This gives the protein CASSITVGMNTEAFF.